This T cell receptor (beta chain) was captured in a study of OX40 agonist ivuxolimab in advanced cancers. Study information: Ivuxolimab, an agonist antibody against OX40 (CD134), was given to patients. The dose of intravenous ivuxolimab that patients received every 2 weeks ranged from 0.01 to 10 mg/kg.

Looked up from germline, CDR1 is SGHTA and CDR2 is FQGNSA. This CDR3 is built from 16 residues. V was pared by 5 bases and J by 5 bases, with 19 bases between. Patients who had autoimmune disease history or got systemic immunosuppression were left out. Data came from immunoSEQ multiplex PCR; TCRdb stores just in-frame clones and leaves some out. The sample has about 36,000 clones; over 75% are singletons. This specimen consisted of CD4+ or CD8+ T cells sorted from blood, obtained in a trial of the OX40 agonist ivuxolimab. The rearrangement uses TRBV7-2 and TRBJ1-3, with D possibly being TRBD1 (6 bases). This TCR was sampled from an adult with an advanced solid tumor such as melanoma, head and neck, liver or kidney cancer. DNA of the CDR3: TGTGCCAGCAGCAAAGGGGGGGCGGGCGCGAGAAACACCATATATTTT. Translation: CASSKGGAGARNTIYF.